Described below is a single T cell receptor (beta chain) sequence and its context. Its antigen is not known. After removal of 5 bases from V and 7 bases from J, the junction contained 12 bases not matched to a gene. The germline V gene encodes CDR1 SGHVS and CDR2 FQNEAQ. CDR3 size: 16 residues. These newly diagnosed stage II-IVA oral cavity squamous cell carcinoma patients had no prior systemic or radiation treatment. Blood cells were analyzed directly, without culture or expansion. Clones were read by immunoSEQ multiplex PCR, and TCRdb kept only the in-frame ones, dropping some. The sample records 15,000 or so clones, just over 70% being singletons. This sample is part of a study of neoadjuvant anti-PD-1 for oral cavity cancer. Background on the study: Patients without progression got a fourth dose around day 43.

Study-wide results and limits: PBMC Gini-index clonality exceeded responders' in non-responders post-nivolumab.

This receptor was obtained from a person aged 40 to 85 with oral cavity squamous cell carcinoma. Sequenced material: PBMCs, taken before nivolumab (anti-PD-1) treatment. The chain carries TRBV7-8 and TRBJ2-1; 9 nucleotides match TRBD2. As DNA, the CDR3 is TGTGCCAGCAGCCCGCCTAGTAGCGGGAGAGCAAATGAGCAGTTCTTC. Translating gives CASSPPSSGRANEQFF.